This T cell receptor beta chain was documented in a study of high-grade serous ovarian cancer treatment subgroups. Overall study: Each sample yielded on average about 7,000 unique TCR beta rearrangements from around 14,000 reads.

General observations from the study: TCR relatedness rose with neoantigen level and trended with mutation load. Same-patient tumor repertoires overlapped at roughly 0.095 to 0.79; different patients barely overlapped.

Produced via immunoSEQ multiplex PCR; TCRdb's table is partial and in-frame only. The repertoire holds about 16,000 clones, 73% seen once, with 3.5% to 5.5% in the top ten. Tumor tissue was taken before any definitive surgery or chemotherapy was given. The CDR3 covers 14 residues. Germline V CDR1 and CDR2: GTSNPN, SVGIG (reference sequence). The ends lost 1 base at V and 3 bases at J; junction bases unmatched: 3. This clone was observed a few times. Its antigen is unidentified. V gene TRBV30 combines with J gene TRBJ1-5; 7 nucleotides match TRBD1. The TCR was taken from a human donor with high-grade serous ovarian cancer. Material: tumor tissue. DNA of the CDR3: TGTGCCTGGAGTGGGGGGACAGACAATCAGCCCCAGCATTTT. Its protein is CAWSGGTDNQPQHF.